This T cell receptor beta chain was sequenced in a study of blood T cell repertoires in COVID-19. On the study more broadly: Samples taken during acute and convalescent COVID-19 were collected in the United States, Italy and Spain.

Participant age was roughly 18 to 90 years, and participants resided in around 24 US areas. Participants' own reports of clinical history determined their cohort assignment. About this clone: The junction shows a germline mismatch at one end, possibly a read error.

The data were produced by immunoSEQ multiplex PCR, yet TCRdb's version contains in-frame clones alone and is incomplete. The data hold approximately 140,000 clones, with about 83% observed a single time. Germline CDR1 SEHNR, CDR2 FQNEAQ (reference sequence). The CDR3 sequence is 16 residues long. The rearrangement joins TRBV7-9 to TRBJ2-1; 9 nucleotides agree with TRBD1. This receptor was identified in a woman in her fifties or sixties with acute COVID-19. Specimen: PBMCs or T cells enriched from blood (not recorded which). CDR3 sequence (DNA): TGTGCCAGCAGCGTACAGGGGGCGGGCTCCAACAATGAGCAGTTCTTC. Translation: CASSVQGAGSNNEQFF.